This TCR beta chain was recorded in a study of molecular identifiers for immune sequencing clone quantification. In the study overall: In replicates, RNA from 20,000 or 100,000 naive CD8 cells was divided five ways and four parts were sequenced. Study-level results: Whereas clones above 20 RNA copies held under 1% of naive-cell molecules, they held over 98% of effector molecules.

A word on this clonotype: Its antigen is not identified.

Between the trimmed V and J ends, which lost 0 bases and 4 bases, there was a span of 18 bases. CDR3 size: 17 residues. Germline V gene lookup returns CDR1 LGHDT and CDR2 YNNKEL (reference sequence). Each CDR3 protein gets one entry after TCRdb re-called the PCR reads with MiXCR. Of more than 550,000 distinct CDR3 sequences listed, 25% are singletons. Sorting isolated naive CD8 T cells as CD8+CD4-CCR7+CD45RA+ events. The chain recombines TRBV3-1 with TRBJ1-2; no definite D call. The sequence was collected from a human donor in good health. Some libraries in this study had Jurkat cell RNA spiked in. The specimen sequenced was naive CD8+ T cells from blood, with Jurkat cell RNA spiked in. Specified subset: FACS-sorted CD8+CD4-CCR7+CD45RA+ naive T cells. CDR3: CASSQDLGQAGFYGYTF. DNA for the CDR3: TGTGCCAGCAGCCAAGATTTAGGCCAGGCAGGATTCTATGGCTACACCTTC.